This T cell receptor beta chain was identified in a study of cytomegalovirus exposure and HLA in healthy donors. The study's findings and limits: According to an earlier analysis, most TCR beta V segments yielded productive rearrangements about 87% or about 30% of the time.

Germline V CDR1 and CDR2: SNHLY, FYNNEI. Trimming at V came to 8 bases and at J to 3 bases, leaving 5 bases not matched to a gene. The CDR3 covers 14 residues. The PCR used 60 Vbeta and 13 Jbeta primers. The assay was immunoSEQ multiplex PCR, and TCRdb's table has in-frame clones only and misses some. The data hold some 100,000 clones, with 60% to 75% observed a single time. This clone has a handful of counts. Its antigen is as yet unknown. What was sequenced was PBMCs. This receptor was obtained from a woman in her 70s in good health and CMV-seropositive. The V call is TRBV2, the J call TRBJ2-1; TRBD1 agrees at 9 bases. This CDR3 reads CASETGGNYNEQFF. DNA of the CDR3: TGTGCCAGCGAGACAGGGGGGAACTACAATGAGCAGTTCTTC.